What follows are 2 T cell receptor beta chains derived from one specimen sequenced in a study of cytomegalovirus exposure and HLA in healthy donors (TCRdb year 2017). Preparation of the library involved the immunoSEQ multiplex PCR assay. A mixture of 60 forward primers for TCR Vbeta segments and 13 reverse primers for TCR Jbeta segments was used in the multiplex PCR. TCRdb limited this immuneACCESS table to in-frame rearrangements with V and J called. A share of clones is missing; checked studies link under half to unresolved V genes, and the rest is unexplained. This sample has fewer than 200,000 clones in its table, and roughly 80% of those were observed once. The ten largest clones add up to more than 1.3% of the sample. The sample taken for sequencing was PBMCs. These receptors were obtained from a girl aged 5-17 years in good health and CMV-seropositive.

The CDR3 region is CASSQDPRGTDTQYF. The CDR3 bases are TGCGCCAGCAGCCAAGATCCGAGGGGCACAGATACGCAGTATTTT. The chain couples TRBV4-3 to TRBJ2-3; maybe TRBD2 (5 bases). V was pared by 0 bases and J by 1 base, with 8 bases between. CDR1 is LGHNA and CDR2 is YSLEER in the germline V gene. The CDR3 is made up of 15 amino acids.

The J gene is TRBJ1-2, the V gene TRBV9; 11 bases align to TRBD1. The J segment lost 4 bases and the V segment lost 4 bases, leaving 6 bases of the junction unmatched. CDR3 length: 15 amino acids. Germline CDR1 reads SGDLS; CDR2 reads YYNGEE. The CDR3: CASSTRTGGSYGYTF. The CDR3, as DNA: TGTGCCAGCAGCACACGGACAGGGGGCAGCTATGGCTACACCTTC.